These 22 T cell receptor beta chains were sequenced from one sample in a study of CD8+CD57+ T cells in acquired aplastic anemia. An expansion of CD8+CD57+ cells by flow cytometry had been shown in patients chosen for sequencing. For CDR3 and TCR beta VDJ profiling, genomic DNA was the template used. One entry per CDR3 protein, called by TCRdb with MiXCR from the reads. The table shows more than 150,000 distinct CDR3 sequences, with roughly 50% occurring only once. The sequenced sample was sorted CD4+, CD8+, or CD8+CD57+ T cells (not recorded which) from PBMCs. These TCRs come from a human donor with aplastic anemia.

This clonotype was seen repeatedly, ten times or more. The rearrangement links TRBV20-1 to TRBJ1-5; TRBD1 aligns across 7 bases. The CDR3 has 12 residues. CDR1 is DFQATT and CDR2 is SNEGSKA in the germline V gene (reference sequence). Trimming cost V 6 bases and J 7 bases; bases outside gene matches: 6. This chain's CDR3 is CSATTGVQPQHF. DNA for the CDR3: TGCAGTGCAACAACAGGGGTCCAGCCCCAGCATTTT.

This clonotype was found a few times. The chain uses TRBV7-6 and TRBJ2-1; D perhaps matches TRBD1 (5 bases). The germline V and J ends were trimmed by 5 bases and 5 bases, with 10 bases remaining between them. This CDR3 region has 13 residues. Germline V gives CDR1 SGHVS, CDR2 FNYEAQ. Written as DNA, the CDR3 is TGTGCCAGCAGCCTAGGACACAACAATGAGCAGTTCTTC. Amino acids: CASSLGHNNEQFF.

This clonotype was observed a single time. This sequence joins TRBV7-8 and TRBJ1-5; D is unclear. The V end was cut by 2 bases, the J end by 6 bases, with 5 bases between. The CDR3 extends over 12 amino acids. Germline V gene lookup returns CDR1 SGHVS and CDR2 FQNEAQ. The DNA for the CDR3 is TGTGCCAGCAGCTTACCAGGTCAGCCCCAGCATTTT. This gives the protein CASSLPGQPQHF.

This clonotype was recorded many times. The CDR3 DNA is TGTGCCAGCAGCCCCGAAGACATCATAGGATCACCCCTCCACTTT. Amino acid sequence: CASSPEDIIGSPLHF. The chain combines TRBV7-2 with TRBJ1-6; D is unresolved. Trimming took off 5 bases at V and 10 bases at J, with 18 bases between the two ends. Per the germline V gene, CDR1 is SGHTA and CDR2 is FQGNSA. This CDR3 is 15 amino acids long.

This clonotype was seen repeatedly, ten times or more. The chain employs TRBV7-9 and TRBJ2-7; 11 nucleotides agree with TRBD1. Germline CDR1 and CDR2: SEHNR and FQNEAQ (reference sequence). The CDR3 is 15 residues long. V was clipped by 5 bases and J by 0 bases; unmatched bases: 3. The CDR3 coding sequence is TGTGCCAGCAGCCGGACAGGGGGCTACTCCTACGAGCAGTACTTC. Amino acid sequence: CASSRTGGYSYEQYF.

This chain connects TRBV9 to TRBJ2-7; D is perhaps TRBD1 (5 bases). There are 14 residues in the CDR3. Trimming took off 3 bases at V and 1 base at J, with 11 bases between the two ends. Germline CDR1 reads SGDLS; CDR2 reads YYNGEE. CDR3 sequence (DNA): TGTGCCAGCAGCGACGGACACGAATCCTACGAGCAGTACTTC. This sequence encodes CASSDGHESYEQYF.

This clonotype was detected many times. The V and J genes are TRBV19 and TRBJ1-4; possibly TRBD1 for D (5 bases). Trimming pared 2 bases from V and 7 bases from J, leaving 11 bases between. This CDR3 has 14 amino acids. Germline V gene sequence: CDR1 LNHDA, CDR2 SQIVND (reference sequence). The CDR3 here is CASSIFKGSEKLFF. In DNA, the CDR3 is TGTGCCAGTAGTATATTTAAGGGGAGTGAAAAACTGTTTTTT.

The rearrangement uses TRBV6-1 and TRBJ1-6, with D unclear. V was shortened by 3 bases and J by 3 bases, with 9 bases between the two germline ends. This CDR3 region has 15 residues. Germline loops: CDR1 MNHNS, CDR2 SASEGT. CDR3 loop: CASSETGLYNSPLHF. In DNA, the CDR3 is TGTGCCAGCAGTGAGACCGGGCTCTATAATTCACCCCTCCACTTT.

V gene TRBV7-9 combines with J gene TRBJ2-3, with D possibly TRBD1 on 6 matching bases. The CDR3 is 14 amino acids. V lost 6 bases and J lost 4, with 14 bases in between. CDR1 and CDR2 (germline): SEHNR, FQNEAQ (reference sequence). CDR3 residues: CASRTTQGSDTQYF. CDR3 sequence (DNA): TGTGCCAGCAGAACGACACAGGGATCAGATACGCAGTATTTT. Filled out from reference TRBV7-9 and TRBJ2-3, the complete variable domain reads DTGVSQNPRHKITKRGQNVTFRCDPISEHNRLYWYRQTLGQGPEFLTYFQNEAQLEKSRLLSDRFSAERPKGSFSTLEIQRTEQGDSAMYLCASRTTQGSDTQYFGPGTRLTVL.

The sample holds many counts of this clonotype. The CDR3 coding sequence is TGTGCCAGTAGTAGAGGCAGGGGCTACGAGCAGTACTTC. It codes for CASSRGRGYEQYF. The chain uses TRBV19 and TRBJ2-7, with D perhaps matching TRBD1 (6 bases). The CDR3 is made up of 13 amino acids. V dropped 4 bases and J dropped 3 bases, with 10 bases sitting between them. Germline-derived CDR1 and CDR2 are LNHDA and SQIVND (reference sequence). The variable domain in full, completed from reference TRBV19 and TRBJ2-7, reads DGGITQSPKYLFRKEGQNVTLSCEQNLNHDAMYWYRQDPGQGLRLIYYSQIVNDFQKGDIAEGYSVSREKKESFPLTVTSAQKNPTAFYLCASSRGRGYEQYFGPGTRLTVT.

There are a few counts of this clonotype. The genes are TRBV5-4 and TRBJ2-1, with 7 bases matching TRBD2. The trim removed 0 bases at V and 4 bases at J, leaving 10 bases unmatched. This CDR3 spans 17 amino acids. Germline V gene data show CDR1 as SGHNT and CDR2 as YYREEE (reference sequence). DNA of the CDR3: TGTGCCAGCAGCTTGGGGGGGGGTAGCGGGCAATACAATGAGCAGTTCTTC. Its protein product is CASSLGGGSGQYNEQFF.

The chain has TRBV27 and TRBJ2-7; tentatively, D is TRBD2 (6 bases). The germline CDR1 and CDR2 sequences are MNHEY and SMNVEV (reference sequence). Trimming took off 6 bases at V and 0 bases at J, with 12 bases between the two ends. This CDR3 contains 14 residues. In nucleotides, the CDR3 is TGTGCCAGCAGGGAGGGGAAGCTCTCCTACGAGCAGTACTTC. Its protein is CASREGKLSYEQYF.

This chain joins TRBV29-1 and TRBJ1-6; D is unresolved. Trimming took 8 bases from V and 8 from J, leaving 19 bases between them. This CDR3 is 14 amino acids long. Germline loops: CDR1 SQVTM, CDR2 ANQGSEA. DNA of the CDR3: TGCAGCACGCCCCGGGCCTCGATTTATTCACCCCTCCACTTT. Protein product: CSTPRASIYSPLHF.

This clonotype was seen repeatedly, ten times or more. The chain carries TRBV5-5 and TRBJ1-2, with D perhaps matching TRBD1 (6 bases). Trimming stripped 2 bases from V and 8 bases from J, with 16 bases between. The CDR3 has 14 residues. Germline V gene data show CDR1 as SGHKS and CDR2 as YYEKEE (reference sequence). CDR3 region: CASSFGQLPSGYTF. The DNA for the CDR3 is TGTGCCAGCAGCTTCGGACAGCTCCCCTCCGGCTACACCTTC. Looking up the rest from reference TRBV5-5 and TRBJ1-2 gives the full variable domain: DAGVTQSPTHLIKTRGQQVTLRCSPISGHKSVSWYQQVLGQGPQFIFQYYEKEERGRGNFPDRFSARQFPNYSSELNVNALLLGDSALYLCASSFGQLPSGYTFGSGTRLTVV.

Concerning this clonotype itself: In this CDR3 the conserved last residue, phenylalanine or tryptophan, is missing, so a read error is likely. The chain joins TRBV24-1 to TRBJ1-2, with 9 positions matching TRBD1. Looked up from germline, CDR1 is KGHDR and CDR2 is SFDVKD. The CDR3 runs to 15 residues. The CDR3, as DNA: TGCGCCACCAGTTTCTTCACAGGGGGCATTCTTGGCTACACCTCC. Translated, it gives CATSFFTGGILGYTS.

The chain combines TRBV20-1 with TRBJ2-1; 8 nucleotides line up with TRBD2. This CDR3 region has 16 residues. Trimming at V came to 0 bases and at J to 6 bases, leaving 10 bases not matched to a gene. Germline V gene lookup returns CDR1 DFQATT and CDR2 SNEGSKA (reference sequence). The CDR3 sequence: CSARDRGTRTINEQFF. CDR3 coding DNA: TGCAGTGCTAGAGATCGGGGGACTAGAACGATCAATGAGCAGTTCTTC.

This chain connects TRBV5-1 to TRBJ2-7; 8 bases agree with TRBD1. The V segment lost 5 bases and the J segment 7 bases; nucleotides outside the gene matches: 5. This CDR3 spans 12 amino acids. CDR1 SGHRS and CDR2 YFSETQ come from the germline V gene. CDR3 coding DNA: TGCGCCAGCAGAGGACAGGGACTTGAGCAGTACTTC. It specifies CASRGQGLEQYF.

Notes on this clonotype: One end of the junction varies from germline; a read error may be responsible. V gene TRBV25-1 combines with J gene TRBJ1-1, with 8 bases fitting TRBD1. The CDR3 covers 15 residues. Germline loops: CDR1 MGHDK, CDR2 SYGVNS. The DNA for the CDR3 is TGTGCCCATAAAGGGCAGGGGGCAGGGGGGACTGAAACTTTCTTT. Protein sequence: CAHKGQGAGGTETFF.

The chain combines TRBV2 with TRBJ1-1; tentatively, D is TRBD1 (6 bases). CDR3 length: 16 residues. Trimming shortened V by 4 bases and J by 3 bases, and 18 bases separated the two germline ends. Per the germline V gene, CDR1 is SNHLY and CDR2 is FYNNEI. In DNA, the CDR3 is TGTGCCAGCAGTGCGCAGGGGTCACGATCGGACACTGAAGCTTTCTTT. Its translation is CASSAQGSRSDTEAFF. The whole variable domain, remainder taken from reference TRBV2 and TRBJ1-1, is EPEVTQTPSHQVTQMGQEVILRCVPISNHLYFYWYRQILGQKVEFLVSFYNNEISEKSEIFDDQFSVERPDGSNFTLKIRSTKLEDSAMYFCASSAQGSRSDTEAFFGQGTRLTVV.

CDR3 protein: CSARGPSGRGAGTQYF. CDR3 DNA: TGCAGTGCTAGAGGCCCTAGCGGGAGAGGGGCAGGTACGCAGTATTTT. This chain joins TRBV20-1 and TRBJ2-3; TRBD2 agrees at 10 bases. Trimming took 1 base from V and 8 from J; bases not matched to a gene: 12. The CDR3 runs 16 residues. CDR1 and CDR2 from the germline V gene are DFQATT and SNEGSKA (reference sequence).

This chain links TRBV24-1 with TRBJ2-7; D call uncertain. The CDR3 is made up of 13 amino acids. V shed 3 bases and J shed 2 bases, with 7 bases lying between them. Germline CDR1 reads KGHDR; CDR2 reads SFDVKD. This CDR3 reads CATSDPLTYEQYF. CDR3 DNA: TGTGCCACCAGTGATCCGTTAACCTACGAGCAGTACTTC.

This clonotype has at least ten counts. The V and J genes are TRBV11-1 and TRBJ2-1; D perhaps matches TRBD2 (7 bases). This CDR3 has 16 residues. The V end lost 7 bases, the J end lost 5 bases, and 21 bases lay between the germline ends. Germline assignment: CDR1 SGHAT and CDR2 FQDESV (reference sequence). The CDR3 DNA reads TGTGCCAGCACCCCCGGTGGGGGGGCCCTGGACAATGAGCAGTTCTTC. Amino acids: CASTPGGGALDNEQFF. Full variable domain (remainder filled in from reference TRBV11-1 and TRBJ2-1): EAEVAQSPRYKITEKSQAVAFWCDPISGHATLYWYRQILGQGPELLVQFQDESVVDDSQLPKDRFSAERLKGVDSTLKIQPAELGDSAMYLCASTPGGGALDNEQFFGPGTRLTVL.